Below are 8 T cell receptor beta chains sequenced from a single sample in a study of blood T cells in healthy people across ages. Alongside a J-beta primer mix, a sample-barcoded 5' primer served in a second PCR lasting roughly 6 to 11 cycles. TCRdb redid the calling of the 5' RACE reads with MiXCR, one entry per CDR3 protein. This sample has some 1.8 million distinct CDR3 sequences, with about two fifths found just once. The sequenced sample was blood. Receptors originate from a human donor in good health.

CDR3 loop: CASSEYSGYEQYF. CDR3 bases: TGTGCCAGCAGTGAATATTCGGGCTACGAGCAGTACTTC. V gene TRBV25-1 combines with J gene TRBJ2-5, with no clear D. The better agreement between TRBJ2-7 and the DNA end casts doubt on the J call. This CDR3 is built from 13 residues. Germline V gene lookup returns CDR1 MGHDK and CDR2 SYGVNS.

Points on this clonotype: Compared with germline, one end of the junction differs, possibly owing to a read error. The CDR3 DNA is TGTGCCAGCAGCCGAGAGAGCTTTGTCGGGGGAAACACCAGATATTTT. It yields the protein CASSRESFVGGNTRYF. The chain uses TRBV4-2 and TRBJ1-3, with D tentatively TRBD1 (5 bases). The CDR3 runs to 16 residues. Germline loops: CDR1 LGHNA, CDR2 YNFKEQ.

This clonotype appeared a few times. The chain carries TRBV20-1 and TRBJ1-2; D is unclear. The CDR3 sequence is 13 residues long. The germline gives CDR1 DFQATT, CDR2 SNEGSKA (reference sequence). Trimming cost V 3 bases and J 8 bases, with 16 bases left between them. CDR3 nucleotides: TGCAGTGCTAGGCAACAGTTCCTCGGAGGCTACACCTTC. As protein: CSARQQFLGGYTF.

There are a few counts of this clonotype. The gene calls are TRBV7-2 and TRBJ2-5; D uncertain. Germline lookup yields CDR1 SGHTA and CDR2 FQGNSA. V was clipped by 2 bases and J by 6 bases, with 7 bases between them. This CDR3 region has 12 residues. The CDR3 sequence is CASSLSRKTQYF. The CDR3 nucleotides are TGTGCCAGCAGCTTAAGTAGGAAGACCCAGTACTTC.

This clonotype has only a few counts. This chain uses TRBV5-1 with TRBJ2-7, with D perhaps matching TRBD1 (6 bases). Germline V CDR1 and CDR2: SGHRS, YFSETQ. The CDR3 length is 11 residues. CDR3 protein: CAYRTALEQYF. In nucleotides, the CDR3 is TGCGCTTACCGGACAGCCTTAGAGCAGTACTTC.

This clonotype has just a few counts. This chain links TRBV18 with TRBJ2-3, with D hard to call. Germline CDR1 is KGHSH and CDR2 is LQKENI. This CDR3 contains 14 residues. Trimming took off 3 bases at V and 4 bases at J, with 11 bases between the two ends. For the CDR3, the DNA is TGTGCCAGCTCACCGGTGGAATCAGCAGATACGCAGTATTTT. Its protein is CASSPVESADTQYF.

This clonotype was counted between two and nine times. This chain connects TRBV15 to TRBJ1-2, with TRBD1 identical over 7 bases. Trimming took 4 bases from V and 5 from J; bases not matched to a gene: 10. Germline assignment: CDR1 LNHNV and CDR2 YYDKDF (reference sequence). CDR3 length equals 15 residues. CDR3 loop: CATSKGTAQLYGYTF. CDR3 coding DNA: TGTGCCACCAGCAAGGGGACAGCCCAGCTTTATGGCTACACCTTC.

The chain carries TRBV7-6 and TRBJ1-6; the D gene is possibly TRBD1 (5 bases). The CDR3 runs to 15 residues. The germline CDR1 and CDR2 sequences are SGHVS and FNYEAQ. Trimming took off 4 bases at V and 12 bases at J, with 19 bases between the two ends. This CDR3 is CASSSGTDVREPLHF. CDR3 bases: TGTGCCAGCAGCTCCGGGACGGATGTACGGGAACCCCTCCACTTT.